Listed here is a single TCR beta chain. This clonotype appeared a few times. Its antigen is unknown. No per-base quality is available; no much larger clone lies one base away. CDR1 and CDR2 are read off the germline V gene as MDHEN and SYDVKM. V has 3 bases trimmed and J has 3 bases trimmed; junction bases matching no gene number 8. The CDR3 sequence holds 16 residues, the cysteine and phenylalanine included. Only the CDR3 DNA stays, 48 bases, in frame from base 1. The sequencer was an Illumina HiSeq 1500. TCRdb reanalyzed the raw reads on its own, using fastp at Q25 for trimming and MiXCR for clone calling, and kept in-frame beta chains. Merged by CDR3 protein, the rows form single entries marked with the most common genes and DNA. This sample has about 740,000 distinct CDR3 sequences in its table, and 35% to 45% of those were observed once. Jointly, the top ten make up under 3.5% of the sample. These data are taken from a study of T cell repertoires in cytomegalovirus infection (dated by TCRdb to between 2018 and 2021). About the full investigation: Because public TCR beta signatures pointed to carriage of CMV infection together with the matching HLA type, the HLA type of each donor mattered for the analysis.

What the study reported, not specific to this receptor: In both this cohort and an independent roughly 400-donor cohort, the cumulative frequency of public TCR beta family members distinguished carriers of CMV infection plus the relevant HLA type. In the ex vivo response, HLA-C-restricted CMV-specific TCR beta clonotypes were dominant, and in two of eight donors the single most frequent clonotype came from this HLA-C-restricted group.

The sequence links TRBV28 to TRBJ2-7, and 10 junction bases match TRBD1. Input material: PBMCs. The source of this sequence is a human donor in good health (CMV status not recorded). Some clones in this sample may be carry-over from other donors' samples. CDR3 protein: CASSFPRGQGHYEQYF. The nucleotide sequence is given as TGTGCCAGCAGTTTCCCCCGGGGACAGGGGCACTACGAGCAGTACTTC.